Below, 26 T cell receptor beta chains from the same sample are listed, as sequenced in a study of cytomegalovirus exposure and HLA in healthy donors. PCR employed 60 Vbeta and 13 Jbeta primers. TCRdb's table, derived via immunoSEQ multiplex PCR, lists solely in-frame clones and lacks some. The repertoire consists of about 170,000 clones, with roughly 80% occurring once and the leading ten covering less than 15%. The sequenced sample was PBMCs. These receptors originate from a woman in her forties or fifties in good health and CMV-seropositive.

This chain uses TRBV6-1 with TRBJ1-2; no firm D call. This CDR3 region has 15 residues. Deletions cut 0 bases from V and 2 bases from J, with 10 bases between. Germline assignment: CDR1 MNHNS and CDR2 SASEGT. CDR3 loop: CASSEAIASNYGYTF. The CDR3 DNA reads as TGTGCCAGCAGTGAAGCTATAGCCTCGAACTATGGCTACACCTTC.

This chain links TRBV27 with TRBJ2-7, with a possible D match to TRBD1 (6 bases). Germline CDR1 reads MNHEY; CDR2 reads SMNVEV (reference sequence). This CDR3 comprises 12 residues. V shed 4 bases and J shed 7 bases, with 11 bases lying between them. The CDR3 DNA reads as TGTGCCAGCAGTTCCACAACAGGGGAGCAGTACTTC. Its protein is CASSSTTGEQYF.

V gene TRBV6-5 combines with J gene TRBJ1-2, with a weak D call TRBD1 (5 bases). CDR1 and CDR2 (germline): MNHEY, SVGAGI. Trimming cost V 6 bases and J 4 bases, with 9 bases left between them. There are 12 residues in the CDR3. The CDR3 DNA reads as TGTGCCAGCAGACGGGACTCCTATGGCTACACCTTC. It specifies CASRRDSYGYTF.

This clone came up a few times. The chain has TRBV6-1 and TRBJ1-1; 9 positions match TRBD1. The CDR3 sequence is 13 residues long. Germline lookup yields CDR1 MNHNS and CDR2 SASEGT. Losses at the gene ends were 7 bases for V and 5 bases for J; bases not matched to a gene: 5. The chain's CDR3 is CASTRQGGTEAFF. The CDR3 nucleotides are TGTGCCAGCACCCGACAGGGGGGGACTGAAGCTTTCTTT.

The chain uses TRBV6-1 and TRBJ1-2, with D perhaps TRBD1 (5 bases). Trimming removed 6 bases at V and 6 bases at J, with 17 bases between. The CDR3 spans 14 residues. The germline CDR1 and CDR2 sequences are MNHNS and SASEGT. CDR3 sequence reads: CASRTPTATNGYTF. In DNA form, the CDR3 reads TGTGCCAGCAGGACGCCGACAGCGACCAATGGCTACACCTTC.

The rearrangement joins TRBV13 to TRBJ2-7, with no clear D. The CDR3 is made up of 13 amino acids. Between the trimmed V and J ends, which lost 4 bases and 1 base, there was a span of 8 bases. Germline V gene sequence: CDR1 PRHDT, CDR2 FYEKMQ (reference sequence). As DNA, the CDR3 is TGTGCCAGCAGCTCCGCCGGGTCCTACGAGCAGTACTTC. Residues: CASSSAGSYEQYF.

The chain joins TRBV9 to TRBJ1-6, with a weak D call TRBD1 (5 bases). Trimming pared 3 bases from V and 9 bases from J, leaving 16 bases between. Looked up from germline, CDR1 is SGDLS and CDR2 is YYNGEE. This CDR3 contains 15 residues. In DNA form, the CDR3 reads TGTGCCAGCAGCGCAACAGTGAGGAGGGGTTCACCCCTCCACTTT. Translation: CASSATVRRGSPLHF.

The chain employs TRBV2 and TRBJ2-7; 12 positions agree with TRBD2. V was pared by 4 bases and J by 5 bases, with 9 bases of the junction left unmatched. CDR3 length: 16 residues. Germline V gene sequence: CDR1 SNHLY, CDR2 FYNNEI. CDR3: CASSVPSGGAGDEQYF. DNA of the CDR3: TGTGCCAGCAGTGTGCCTAGCGGGGGGGCCGGAGACGAGCAGTACTTC.

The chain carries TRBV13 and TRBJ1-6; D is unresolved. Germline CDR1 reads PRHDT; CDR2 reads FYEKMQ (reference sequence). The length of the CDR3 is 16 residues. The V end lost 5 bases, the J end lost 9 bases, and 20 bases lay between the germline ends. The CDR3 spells CASSRGRGGMGSPLHF. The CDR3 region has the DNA TGTGCCAGCAGCCGAGGACGGGGAGGCATGGGTTCACCCCTCCACTTT. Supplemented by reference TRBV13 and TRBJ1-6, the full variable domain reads AAGVIQSPRHLIKEKRETATLKCYPIPRHDTVYWYQQGPGQDPQFLISFYEKMQSDKGSIPDRFSAQQFSDYHSELNMSSLELGDSALYFCASSRGRGGMGSPLHFGNGTRLTVT.

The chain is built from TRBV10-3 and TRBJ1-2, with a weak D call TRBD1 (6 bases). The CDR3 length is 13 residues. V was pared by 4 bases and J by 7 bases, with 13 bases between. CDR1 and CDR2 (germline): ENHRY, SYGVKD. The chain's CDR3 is CAISGTGRVGYTF. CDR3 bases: TGTGCCATCAGTGGCACAGGGCGGGTTGGCTACACCTTC.

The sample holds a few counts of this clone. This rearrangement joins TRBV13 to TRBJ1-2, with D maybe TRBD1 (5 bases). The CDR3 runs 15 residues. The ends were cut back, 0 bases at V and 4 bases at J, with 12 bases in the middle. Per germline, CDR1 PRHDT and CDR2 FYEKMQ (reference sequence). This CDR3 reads CASSLGAGNAYGYTF. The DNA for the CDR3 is TGTGCCAGCAGCTTAGGGGCAGGGAATGCCTATGGCTACACCTTC.

The CDR3 DNA reads TGTGCCAGTAGTCCCCGCGGAGAGGGACTAGCGGGGGGCCTAGGTACGCAGTATTTT. This codes for CASSPRGEGLAGGLGTQYF. The chain combines TRBV19 with TRBJ2-3, with 15 bases lining up with TRBD2. Germline CDR1 is LNHDA and CDR2 is SQIVND (reference sequence). The CDR3 has 19 amino acids. J lost 8 bases, V lost 5 bases, and 17 bases had no gene match.

This CDR3 is CASSRTGGILGYTF. CDR3 DNA: TGTGCCAGTAGTAGGACAGGGGGGATCTTGGGCTACACCTTC. The J gene is TRBJ1-2, the V gene TRBV19; 10 positions agree with TRBD1. This CDR3 has 14 residues. J lost 8 bases, V lost 4 bases, and 7 bases had no gene match. Germline-derived CDR1 and CDR2 are LNHDA and SQIVND (reference sequence).

CDR3: CASQGYYNSPLHF. Written as DNA, the CDR3 is TGTGCCAGCCAGGGTTACTATAATTCACCCCTCCACTTT. The chain is built from TRBV6-6 and TRBJ1-6, with a weak D call TRBD1 (5 bases). Germline lookup yields CDR1 MNHNY and CDR2 SVGAGI (reference sequence). The CDR3 consists of 13 residues. V was trimmed by 8 bases and J by 3 bases, leaving 8 bases between them.

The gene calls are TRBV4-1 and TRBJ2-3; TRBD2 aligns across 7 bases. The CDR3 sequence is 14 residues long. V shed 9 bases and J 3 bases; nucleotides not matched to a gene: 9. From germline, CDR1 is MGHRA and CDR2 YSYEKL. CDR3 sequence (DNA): TGCGCCAGTACCCCGGGACTAAGAACAGATACGCAGTATTTT. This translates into CASTPGLRTDTQYF.

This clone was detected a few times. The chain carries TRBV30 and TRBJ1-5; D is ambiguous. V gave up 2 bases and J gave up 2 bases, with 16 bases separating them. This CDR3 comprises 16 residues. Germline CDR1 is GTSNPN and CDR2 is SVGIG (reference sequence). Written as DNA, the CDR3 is TGTGCCTGGAGTTTAGGTTCCTGGCAGGGCAATCAGCCCCAGCATTTT. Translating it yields CAWSLGSWQGNQPQHF.

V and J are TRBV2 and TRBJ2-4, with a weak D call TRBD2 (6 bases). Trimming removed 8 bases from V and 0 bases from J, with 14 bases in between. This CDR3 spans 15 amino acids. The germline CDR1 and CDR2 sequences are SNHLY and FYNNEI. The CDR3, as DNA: TGTGCCAGCCTGGGGGGAGATTTAGCCAAAAACATTCAGTACTTC. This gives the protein CASLGGDLAKNIQYF.

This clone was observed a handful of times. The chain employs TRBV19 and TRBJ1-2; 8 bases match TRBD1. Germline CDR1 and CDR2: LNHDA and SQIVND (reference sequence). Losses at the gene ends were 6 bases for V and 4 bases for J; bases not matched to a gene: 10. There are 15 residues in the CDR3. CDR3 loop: CASSQGGQGSYGYTF. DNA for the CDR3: TGTGCCAGTAGCCAGGGTGGACAGGGATCCTATGGCTACACCTTC.

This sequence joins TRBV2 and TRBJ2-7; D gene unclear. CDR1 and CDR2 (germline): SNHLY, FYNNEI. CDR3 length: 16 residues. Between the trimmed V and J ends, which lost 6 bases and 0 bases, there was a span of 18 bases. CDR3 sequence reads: CASRVSWSESSYEQYF. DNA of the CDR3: TGTGCCAGCAGGGTCTCGTGGAGCGAAAGCTCCTACGAGCAGTACTTC.

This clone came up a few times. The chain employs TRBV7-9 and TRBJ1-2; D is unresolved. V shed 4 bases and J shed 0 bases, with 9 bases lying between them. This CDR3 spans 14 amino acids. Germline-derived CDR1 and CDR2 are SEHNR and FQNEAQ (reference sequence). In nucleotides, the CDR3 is TGTGCCAGCAGCTCCGTGACACCTAACTATGGCTACACCTTC. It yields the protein CASSSVTPNYGYTF.

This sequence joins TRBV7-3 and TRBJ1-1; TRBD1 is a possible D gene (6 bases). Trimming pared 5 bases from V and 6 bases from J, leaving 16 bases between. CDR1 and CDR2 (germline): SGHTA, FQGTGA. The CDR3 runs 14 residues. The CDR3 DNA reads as TGTGCCAGCAGCCCTAGGGGGGGGGCGCCTGAAGCTTTCTTT. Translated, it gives CASSPRGGAPEAFF.

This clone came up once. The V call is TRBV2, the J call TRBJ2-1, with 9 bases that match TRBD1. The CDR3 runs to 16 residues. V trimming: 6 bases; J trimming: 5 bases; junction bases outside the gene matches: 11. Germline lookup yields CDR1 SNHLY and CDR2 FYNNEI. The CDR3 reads CASRETGTGFDNEQFF. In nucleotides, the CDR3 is TGTGCCAGCAGAGAGACCGGGACAGGGTTCGACAATGAGCAGTTCTTC. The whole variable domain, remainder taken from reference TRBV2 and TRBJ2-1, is EPEVTQTPSHQVTQMGQEVILRCVPISNHLYFYWYRQILGQKVEFLVSFYNNEISEKSEIFDDQFSVERPDGSNFTLKIRSTKLEDSAMYFCASRETGTGFDNEQFFGPGTRLTVL.

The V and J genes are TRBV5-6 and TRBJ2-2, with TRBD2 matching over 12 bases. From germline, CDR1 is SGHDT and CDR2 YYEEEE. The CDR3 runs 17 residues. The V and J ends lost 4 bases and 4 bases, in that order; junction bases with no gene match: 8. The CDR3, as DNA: TGTGCCAGCAGCCATGCTAGCGGGGGGGCCACCACCGGGGAGCTGTTTTTT. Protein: CASSHASGGATTGELFF.

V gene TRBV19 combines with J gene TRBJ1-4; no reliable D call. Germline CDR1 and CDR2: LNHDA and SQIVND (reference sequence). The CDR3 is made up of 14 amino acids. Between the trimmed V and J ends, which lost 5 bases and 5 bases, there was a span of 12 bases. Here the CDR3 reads CASSPVFRNEKLFF. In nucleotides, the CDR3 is TGTGCCAGTAGTCCGGTATTCAGGAATGAAAAACTGTTTTTT.

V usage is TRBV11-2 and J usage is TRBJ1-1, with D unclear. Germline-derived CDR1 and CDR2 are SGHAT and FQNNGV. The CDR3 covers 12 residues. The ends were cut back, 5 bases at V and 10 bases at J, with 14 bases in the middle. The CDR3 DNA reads TGTGCCAGCAGCCCCCCCGGGTTGACAGCTTTCTTT. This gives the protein CASSPPGLTAFF. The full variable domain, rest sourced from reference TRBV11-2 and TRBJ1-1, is EAGVAQSPRYKIIEKRQSVAFWCNPISGHATLYWYQQILGQGPKLLIQFQNNGVVDDSQLPKDRFSAERLKGVDSTLKIQPAKLEDSAVYLCASSPPGLTAFFGQGTRLTVV.

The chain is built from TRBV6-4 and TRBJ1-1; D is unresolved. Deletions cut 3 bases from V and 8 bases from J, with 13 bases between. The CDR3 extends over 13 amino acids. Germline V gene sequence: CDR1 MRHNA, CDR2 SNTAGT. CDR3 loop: CASSDRGEGEAFF. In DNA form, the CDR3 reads TGTGCCAGCAGTGATCGTGGAGAGGGCGAAGCTTTCTTT.